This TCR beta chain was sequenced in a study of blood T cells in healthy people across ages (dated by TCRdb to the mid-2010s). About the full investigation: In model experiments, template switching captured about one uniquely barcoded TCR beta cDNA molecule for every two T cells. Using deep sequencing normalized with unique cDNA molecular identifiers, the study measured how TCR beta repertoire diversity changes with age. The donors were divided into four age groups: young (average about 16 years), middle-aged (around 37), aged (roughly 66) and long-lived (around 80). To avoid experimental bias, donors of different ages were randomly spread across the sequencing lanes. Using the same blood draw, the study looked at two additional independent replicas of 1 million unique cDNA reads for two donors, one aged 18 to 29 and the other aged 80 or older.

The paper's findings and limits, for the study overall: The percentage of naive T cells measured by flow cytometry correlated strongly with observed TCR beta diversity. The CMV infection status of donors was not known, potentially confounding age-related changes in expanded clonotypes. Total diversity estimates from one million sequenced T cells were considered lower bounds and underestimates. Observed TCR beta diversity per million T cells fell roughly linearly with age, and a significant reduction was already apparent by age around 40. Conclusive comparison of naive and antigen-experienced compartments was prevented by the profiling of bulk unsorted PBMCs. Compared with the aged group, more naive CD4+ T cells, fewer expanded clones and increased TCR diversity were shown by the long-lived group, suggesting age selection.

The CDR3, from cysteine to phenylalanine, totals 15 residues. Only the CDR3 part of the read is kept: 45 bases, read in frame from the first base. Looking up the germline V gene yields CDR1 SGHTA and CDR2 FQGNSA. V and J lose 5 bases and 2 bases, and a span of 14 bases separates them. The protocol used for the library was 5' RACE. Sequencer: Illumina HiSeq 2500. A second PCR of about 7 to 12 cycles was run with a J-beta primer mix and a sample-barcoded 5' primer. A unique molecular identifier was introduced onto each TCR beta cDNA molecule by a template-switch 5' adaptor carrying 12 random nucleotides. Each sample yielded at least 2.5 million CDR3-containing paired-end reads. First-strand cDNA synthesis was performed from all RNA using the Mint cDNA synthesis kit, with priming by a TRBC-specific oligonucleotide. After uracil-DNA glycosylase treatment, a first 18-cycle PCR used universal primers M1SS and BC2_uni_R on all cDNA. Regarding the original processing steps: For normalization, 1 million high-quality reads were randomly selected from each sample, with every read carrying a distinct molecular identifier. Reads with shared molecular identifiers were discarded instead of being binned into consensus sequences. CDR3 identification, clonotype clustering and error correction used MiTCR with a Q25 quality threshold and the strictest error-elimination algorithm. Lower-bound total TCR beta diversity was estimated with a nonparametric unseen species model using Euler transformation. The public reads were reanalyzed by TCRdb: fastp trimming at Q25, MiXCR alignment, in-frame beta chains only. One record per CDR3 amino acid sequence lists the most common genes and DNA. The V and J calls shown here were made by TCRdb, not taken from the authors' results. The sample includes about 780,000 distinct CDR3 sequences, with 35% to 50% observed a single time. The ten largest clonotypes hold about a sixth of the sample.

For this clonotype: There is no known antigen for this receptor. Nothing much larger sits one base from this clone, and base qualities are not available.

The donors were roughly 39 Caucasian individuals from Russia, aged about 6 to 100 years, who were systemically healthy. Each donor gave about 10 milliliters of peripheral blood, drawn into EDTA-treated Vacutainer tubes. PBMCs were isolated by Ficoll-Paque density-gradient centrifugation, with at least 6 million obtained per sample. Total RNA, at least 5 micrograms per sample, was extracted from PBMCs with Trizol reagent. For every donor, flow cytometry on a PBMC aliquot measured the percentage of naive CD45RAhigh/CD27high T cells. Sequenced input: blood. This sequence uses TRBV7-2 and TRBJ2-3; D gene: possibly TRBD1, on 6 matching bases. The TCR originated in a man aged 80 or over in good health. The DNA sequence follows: TGTGCCAGCAGCCTAAATAGGGGGAACACAGATACGCAGTATTTT. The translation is CASSLNRGNTDTQYF.